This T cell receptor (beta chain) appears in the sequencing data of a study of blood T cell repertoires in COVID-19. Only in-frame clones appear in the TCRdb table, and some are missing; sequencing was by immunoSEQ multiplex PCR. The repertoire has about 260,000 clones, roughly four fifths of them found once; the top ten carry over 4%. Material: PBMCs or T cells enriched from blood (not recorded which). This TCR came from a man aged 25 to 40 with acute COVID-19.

CDR3 in DNA: TGTGCCAGCAGCCAATACACAGATACGCAGTATTTT. This translates into CASSQYTDTQYF. The chain employs TRBV3-1 (or the pseudogene TRBV3-2) and TRBJ2-3, with D unresolved. The CDR3 loop spans 12 amino acids. Germline CDR1 LGHDT, CDR2 YNNKEL (reference sequence). V lost 2 bases, J lost 2 bases, and 2 bases lay in between.